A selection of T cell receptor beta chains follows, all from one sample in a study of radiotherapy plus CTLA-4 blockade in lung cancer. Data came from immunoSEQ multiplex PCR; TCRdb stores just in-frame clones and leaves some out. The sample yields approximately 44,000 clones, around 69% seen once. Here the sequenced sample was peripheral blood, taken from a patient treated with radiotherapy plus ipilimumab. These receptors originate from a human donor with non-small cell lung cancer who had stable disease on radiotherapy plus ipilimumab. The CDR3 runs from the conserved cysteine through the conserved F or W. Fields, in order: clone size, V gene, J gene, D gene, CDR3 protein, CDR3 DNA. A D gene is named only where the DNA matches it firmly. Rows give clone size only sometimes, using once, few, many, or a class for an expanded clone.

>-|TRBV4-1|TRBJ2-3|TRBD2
CASSQGWGAGGRTDTQYF
TGCGCCAGCAGCCAGGGCTGGGGAGCGGGGGGTCGCACAGATACGCAGTATTTT
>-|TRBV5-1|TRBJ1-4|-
CASSLDGNEKLFF
TGCGCCAGCAGTCTCGATGGAAATGAAAAACTGTTTTTT
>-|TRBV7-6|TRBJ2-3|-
CASSSGPSTDTQYF
TGTGCCAGCAGTAGCGGTCCTAGCACAGATACGCAGTATTTT
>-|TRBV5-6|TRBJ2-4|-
CASSLGEGAKNIQYF
TGTGCCAGCAGCTTGGGTGAGGGGGCCAAAAACATTCAGTACTTC
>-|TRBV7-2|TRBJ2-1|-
CASSPSLENEQFF
TGTGCCAGCAGCCCGAGTCTCGAGAATGAGCAGTTCTTC
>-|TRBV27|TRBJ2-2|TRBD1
CASTRGRKGTGELFF
TGTGCCAGCACCAGGGGGCGAAAGGGCACCGGGGAGCTGTTTTTT
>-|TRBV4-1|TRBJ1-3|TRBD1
CASSQLRLTGSGNTIYF
TGCGCCAGCAGCCAACTCCGGTTGACAGGGTCTGGAAACACCATATATTTT
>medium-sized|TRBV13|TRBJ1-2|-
CASSLSQDRYTF
TGTGCCAGCAGCTTGTCCCAGGATCGCTACACCTTC
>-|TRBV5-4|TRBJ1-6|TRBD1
CASSGTGNNSPLHF
TGTGCCAGCAGCGGGACAGGGAATAATTCACCCCTCCACTTT
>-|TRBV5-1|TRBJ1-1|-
CASSLSQAGPNTEAFF
TGCGCCAGCAGCTTGAGCCAGGCGGGCCCGAACACTGAAGCTTTCTTT
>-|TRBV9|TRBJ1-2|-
CASSVATDSGDGYTF
TGTGCCAGCAGCGTAGCTACGGACTCCGGAGATGGCTACACCTTC
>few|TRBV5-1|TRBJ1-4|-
CASSLGSGTNEKLFF
TGCGCCAGCAGCTTGGGGTCAGGGACTAATGAAAAACTGTTTTTT
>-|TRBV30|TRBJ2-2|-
CAWDRRGTGELFF
TGTGCCTGGGACAGGCGGGGGACCGGGGAGCTGTTTTTT
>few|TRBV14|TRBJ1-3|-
CASSLGLPGDTIYF
TGTGCCAGCAGCCTCGGGCTCCCCGGGGACACCATATATTTT
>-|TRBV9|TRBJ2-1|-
CASSVNRDSVHEQFF
TGTGCCAGCAGCGTTAACCGAGACTCCGTACATGAGCAGTTCTTC
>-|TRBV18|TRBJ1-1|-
CASSPTVTMNTEAFF
TGTGCCAGCTCACCCACCGTTACTATGAACACTGAAGCTTTCTTT
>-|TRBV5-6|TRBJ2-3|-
CASSSERDQRADTQYF
TGTGCCAGCAGCTCTGAACGGGACCAGCGGGCAGATACGCAGTATTTT
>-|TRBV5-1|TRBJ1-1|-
CASSFDRNTEAFF
TGCGCCAGCAGCTTCGACAGGAACACTGAAGCTTTCTTT
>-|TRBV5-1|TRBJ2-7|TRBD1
CASSLLETGGREQYF
TGCGCCAGCAGCTTGTTAGAGACAGGGGGAAGGGAGCAGTACTTC
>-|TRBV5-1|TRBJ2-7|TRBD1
CASSSFGQGGHEQYF
TGCGCCAGCAGCTCTTTTGGACAGGGGGGTCACGAGCAGTACTTC
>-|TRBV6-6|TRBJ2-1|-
CASSYGVNNEQFF
TGTGCCAGCAGTTACGGTGTAAACAATGAGCAGTTCTTC
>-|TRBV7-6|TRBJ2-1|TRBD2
CASSFSGGARNEQFF
TGTGCCAGCAGCTTTAGCGGGGGGGCCAGAAATGAGCAGTTCTTC
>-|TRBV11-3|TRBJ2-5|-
CASSYRATPVGETQYF
TGTGCCAGCAGCTACAGGGCTACGCCGGTCGGAGAGACCCAGTACTTC
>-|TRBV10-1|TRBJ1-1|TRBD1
CASSEVLGQGAINTEAFF
TGCGCCAGCAGTGAGGTTCTTGGACAGGGGGCTATTAACACTGAAGCTTTCTTT
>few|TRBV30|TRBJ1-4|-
CAWNRGRGSEKLFF
TGTGCCTGGAACCGGGGCAGGGGCTCCGAAAAACTGTTTTTT
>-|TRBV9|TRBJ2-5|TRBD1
CASSVGIKDRVAGTQYF
TGTGCCAGCAGCGTAGGGATAAAGGACAGGGTAGCAGGGACCCAGTACTTC
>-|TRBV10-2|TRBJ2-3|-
CASSEDQIRADTQYF
TGCGCCAGCAGTGAAGACCAGATTAGGGCAGATACGCAGTATTTT
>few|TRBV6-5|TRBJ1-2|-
CASSRRIQGYYGYTF
TGTGCCAGCAGCCGAAGAATACAGGGTTACTATGGCTACACCTTC
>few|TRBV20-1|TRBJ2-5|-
CSARPQETQYF
TGCAGTGCTAGACCCCAGGAGACCCAGTACTTC
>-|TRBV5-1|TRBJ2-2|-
CASSFDTNTGELFF
TGCGCCAGCAGCTTCGACACGAACACCGGGGAGCTGTTTTTT
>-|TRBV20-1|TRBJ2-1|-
CSARDNEQFF
TGCAGTGCTAGGGACAATGAGCAGTTCTTC
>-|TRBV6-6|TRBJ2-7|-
CASRNDGSAFIEQYF
TGTGCCAGCAGAAACGACGGGTCAGCATTCATCGAGCAGTACTTC
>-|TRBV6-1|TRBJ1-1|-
CASTIPGTLNTEAFF
TGTGCCAGCACTATACCCGGGACCTTGAACACTGAAGCTTTCTTT
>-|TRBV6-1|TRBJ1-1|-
CASKTGTSMNTEAFF
TGTGCCAGCAAAACAGGAACCTCCATGAACACTGAAGCTTTCTTT
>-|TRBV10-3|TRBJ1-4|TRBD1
CAINSDRGPNEKLFF
TGTGCCATCAACTCGGACAGGGGGCCTAATGAAAAACTGTTTTTT
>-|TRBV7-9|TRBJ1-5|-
CASSLGGGPQHF
TGTGCCAGCAGCTTAGGGGGAGGGCCCCAGCATTTT
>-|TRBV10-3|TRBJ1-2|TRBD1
CAIRPRQGNYGYTF
TGTGCCATCAGGCCTCGACAGGGGAACTATGGCTACACCTTC